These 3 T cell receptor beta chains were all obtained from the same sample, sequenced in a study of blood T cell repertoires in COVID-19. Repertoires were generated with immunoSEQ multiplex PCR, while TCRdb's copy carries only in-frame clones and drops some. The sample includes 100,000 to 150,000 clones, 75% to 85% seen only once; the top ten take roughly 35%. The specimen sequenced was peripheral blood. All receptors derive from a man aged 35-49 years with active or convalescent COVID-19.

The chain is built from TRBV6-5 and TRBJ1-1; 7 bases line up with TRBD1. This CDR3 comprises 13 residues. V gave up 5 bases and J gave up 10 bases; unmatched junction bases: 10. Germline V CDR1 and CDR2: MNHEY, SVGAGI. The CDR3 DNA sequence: TGTGCCAGCAGTCCCTCTTTGACAGGGCCAGCTTTCTTT. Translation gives CASSPSLTGPAFF.

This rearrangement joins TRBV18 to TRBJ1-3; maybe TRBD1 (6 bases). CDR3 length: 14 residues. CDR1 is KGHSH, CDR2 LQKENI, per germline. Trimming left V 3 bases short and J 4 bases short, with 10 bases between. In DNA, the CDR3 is TGTGCCAGCTCACCTCAGGGGCAAGGAAACACCATATATTTT. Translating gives CASSPQGQGNTIYF.

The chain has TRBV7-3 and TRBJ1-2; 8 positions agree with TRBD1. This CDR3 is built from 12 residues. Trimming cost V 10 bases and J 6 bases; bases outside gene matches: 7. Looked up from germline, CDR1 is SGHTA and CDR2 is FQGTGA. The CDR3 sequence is CATSGGGDGYTF. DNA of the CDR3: TGTGCCACCTCAGGGGGCGGAGATGGCTACACCTTC.